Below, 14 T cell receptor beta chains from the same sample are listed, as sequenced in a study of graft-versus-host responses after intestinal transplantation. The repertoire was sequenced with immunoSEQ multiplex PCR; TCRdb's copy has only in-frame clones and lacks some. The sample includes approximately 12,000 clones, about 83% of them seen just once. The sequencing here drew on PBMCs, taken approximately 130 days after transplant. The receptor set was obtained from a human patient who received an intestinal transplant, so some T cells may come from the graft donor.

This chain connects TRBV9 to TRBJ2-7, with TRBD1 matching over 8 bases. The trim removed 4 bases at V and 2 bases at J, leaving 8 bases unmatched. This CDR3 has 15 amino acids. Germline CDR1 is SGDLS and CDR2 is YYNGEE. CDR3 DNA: TGTGCCAGCAGCCCAAGGACAGGGCCAGCCTACGAGCAGTACTTC. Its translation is CASSPRTGPAYEQYF.

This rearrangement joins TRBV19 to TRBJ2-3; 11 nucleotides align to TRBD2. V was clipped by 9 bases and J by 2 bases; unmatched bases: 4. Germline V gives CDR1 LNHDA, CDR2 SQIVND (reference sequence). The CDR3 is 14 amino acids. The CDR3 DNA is TGTGCCAGCGGGACTAGCGGATCCACAGATACGCAGTATTTT. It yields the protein CASGTSGSTDTQYF.

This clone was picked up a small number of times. In DNA form, the CDR3 reads TGTGCCAGCTCACCTGCAGGGGGGGCGTACACTGAAGCTTTCTTT. As protein: CASSPAGGAYTEAFF. This chain joins TRBV18 and TRBJ1-1, with TRBD1 matching over 7 bases. Germline loops: CDR1 KGHSH, CDR2 LQKENI. The junction had 7 bases not matched to a gene; V was cut back by 3 bases and J by 3 bases. The CDR3 length is 15 residues. The variable domain in full, completed from reference TRBV18 and TRBJ1-1, reads NAGVMQNPRHLVRRRGQEARLRCSPMKGHSHVYWYRQLPEEGLKFMVYLQKENIIDESGMPKERFSAEFPKEGPSILRIQQVVRGDSAAYFCASSPAGGAYTEAFFGQGTRLTVV.

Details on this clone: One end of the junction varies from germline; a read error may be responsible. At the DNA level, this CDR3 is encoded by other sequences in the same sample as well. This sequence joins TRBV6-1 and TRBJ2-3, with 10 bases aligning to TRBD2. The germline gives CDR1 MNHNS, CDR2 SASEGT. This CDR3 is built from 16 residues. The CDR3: CASSEARLAGADTQYF. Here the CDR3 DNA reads TGTGCCAGCAGTGAAGCGCGGCTAGCGGGAGCAGATACGCAGTACTTT.

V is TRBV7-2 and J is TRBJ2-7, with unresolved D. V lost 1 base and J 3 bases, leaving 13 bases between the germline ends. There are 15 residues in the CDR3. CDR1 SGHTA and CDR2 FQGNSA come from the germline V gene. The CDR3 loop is CASSLGATPFYEQYF. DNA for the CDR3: TGTGCCAGCAGCTTAGGCGCGACTCCCTTCTACGAGCAGTACTTC.

CDR3 region: CASSPWTSGNYEQYF. The CDR3, as DNA: TGTGCCAGCAGCCCCTGGACTAGCGGGAACTACGAGCAGTACTTC. The V gene is TRBV11-3, the J gene TRBJ2-7; 12 bases agree with TRBD2. V dropped 5 bases and J dropped 3; count of bases not matched to a gene: 5. CDR3 length: 15 residues. Germline assignment: CDR1 SGHNT and CDR2 YENEEA.

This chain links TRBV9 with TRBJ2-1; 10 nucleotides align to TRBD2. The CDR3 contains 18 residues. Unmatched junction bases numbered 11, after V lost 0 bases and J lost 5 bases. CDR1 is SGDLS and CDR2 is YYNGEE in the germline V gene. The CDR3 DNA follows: TGTGCCAGCAGCGTAGCGATGACACCTACTAGCGGGGACAATGAGCAGTTCTTC. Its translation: CASSVAMTPTSGDNEQFF.

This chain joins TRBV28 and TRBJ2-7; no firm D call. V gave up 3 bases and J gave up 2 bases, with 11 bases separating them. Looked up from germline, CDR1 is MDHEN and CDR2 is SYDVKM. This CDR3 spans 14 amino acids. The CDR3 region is CASSLYRKPYEQYF. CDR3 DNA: TGTGCCAGCAGTTTGTACAGAAAGCCCTACGAGCAGTACTTC.

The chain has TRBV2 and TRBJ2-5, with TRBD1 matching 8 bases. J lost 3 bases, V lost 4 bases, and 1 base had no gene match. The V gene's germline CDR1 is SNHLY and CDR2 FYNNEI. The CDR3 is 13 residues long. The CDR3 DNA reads TGTGCCAGCAGTGTGGACAGGGAAGAGACCCAGTACTTC. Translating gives CASSVDREETQYF.

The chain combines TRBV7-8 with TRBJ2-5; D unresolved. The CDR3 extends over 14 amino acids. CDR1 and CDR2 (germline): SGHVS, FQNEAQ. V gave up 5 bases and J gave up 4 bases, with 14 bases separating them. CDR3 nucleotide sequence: TGTGCCAGCAGCACAGTTCTAGGTGGAGAGACCCAGTACTTC. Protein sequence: CASSTVLGGETQYF. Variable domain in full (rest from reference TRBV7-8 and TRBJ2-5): GAGVSQSPRYKVAKRGQDVALRCDPISGHVSLFWYQQALGQGPEFLTYFQNEAQLDKSGLPSDRFFAERPEGSVSTLKIQRTQQEDSAVYLCASSTVLGGETQYFGPGTRLLVL.

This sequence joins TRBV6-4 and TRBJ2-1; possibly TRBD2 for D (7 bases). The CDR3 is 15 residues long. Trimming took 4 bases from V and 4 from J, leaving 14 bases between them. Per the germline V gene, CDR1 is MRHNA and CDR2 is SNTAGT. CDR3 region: CASSVGGGQYNEQFF. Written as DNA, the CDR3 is TGTGCCAGCAGTGTCGGCGGGGGCCAATACAATGAGCAGTTCTTC.

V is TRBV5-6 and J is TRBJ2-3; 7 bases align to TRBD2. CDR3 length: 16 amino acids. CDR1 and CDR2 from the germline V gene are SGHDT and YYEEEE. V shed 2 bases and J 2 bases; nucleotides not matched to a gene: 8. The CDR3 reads CASSFRASGYTDTQYF. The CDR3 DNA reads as TGTGCCAGCAGCTTCCGAGCTAGCGGATACACAGATACGCAGTATTTT.

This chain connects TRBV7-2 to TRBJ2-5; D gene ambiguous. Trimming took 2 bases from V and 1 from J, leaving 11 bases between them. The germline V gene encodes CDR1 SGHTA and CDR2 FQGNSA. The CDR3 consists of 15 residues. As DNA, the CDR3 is TGTGCCAGCAGCTTATTGATTGGAGTCCAAGAGACCCAGTACTTC. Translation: CASSLLIGVQETQYF.

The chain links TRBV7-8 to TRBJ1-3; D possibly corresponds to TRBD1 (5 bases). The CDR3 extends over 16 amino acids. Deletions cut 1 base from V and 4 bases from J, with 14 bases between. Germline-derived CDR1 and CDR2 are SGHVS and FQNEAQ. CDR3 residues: CASSLGRAGGGNTIYF. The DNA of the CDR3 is TGTGCCAGCAGCTTAGGCCGGGCGGGGGGGGGAAACACCATATATTTT.